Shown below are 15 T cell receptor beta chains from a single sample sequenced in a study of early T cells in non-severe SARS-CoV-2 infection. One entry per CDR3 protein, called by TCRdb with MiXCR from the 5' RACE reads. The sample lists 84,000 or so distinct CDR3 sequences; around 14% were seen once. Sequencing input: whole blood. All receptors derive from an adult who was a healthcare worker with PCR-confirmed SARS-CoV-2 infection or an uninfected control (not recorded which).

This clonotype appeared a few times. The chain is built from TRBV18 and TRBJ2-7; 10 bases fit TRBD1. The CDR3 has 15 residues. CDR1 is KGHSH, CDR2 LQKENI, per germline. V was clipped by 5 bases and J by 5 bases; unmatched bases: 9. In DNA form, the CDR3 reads TGTGCCAGCTCATCAGTGCACGGGACAGGGGACGAGCAGTACTTC. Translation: CASSSVHGTGDEQYF.

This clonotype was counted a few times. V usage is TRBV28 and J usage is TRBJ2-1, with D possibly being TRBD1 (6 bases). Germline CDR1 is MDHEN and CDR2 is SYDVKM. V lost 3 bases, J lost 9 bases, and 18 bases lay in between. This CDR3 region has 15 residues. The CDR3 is CASSLWYQGRSEQFF. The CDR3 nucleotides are TGTGCCAGCAGTTTGTGGTATCAGGGGCGAAGTGAGCAGTTCTTC.

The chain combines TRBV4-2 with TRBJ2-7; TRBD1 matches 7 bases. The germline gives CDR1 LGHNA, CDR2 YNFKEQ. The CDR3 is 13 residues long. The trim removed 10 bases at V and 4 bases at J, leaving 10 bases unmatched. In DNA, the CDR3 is TGTGCCACTGGTACAGGGGCTGAGTACGAGCAGTACTTC. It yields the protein CATGTGAEYEQYF.

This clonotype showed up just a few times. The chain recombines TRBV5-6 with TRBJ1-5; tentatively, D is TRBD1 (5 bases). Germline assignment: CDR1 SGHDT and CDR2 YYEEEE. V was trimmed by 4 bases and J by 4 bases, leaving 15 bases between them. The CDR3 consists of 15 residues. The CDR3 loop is CASSRGQGVNQPQHF. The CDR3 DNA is TGTGCCAGCAGCCGTGGGCAGGGCGTGAATCAGCCCCAGCATTTT.

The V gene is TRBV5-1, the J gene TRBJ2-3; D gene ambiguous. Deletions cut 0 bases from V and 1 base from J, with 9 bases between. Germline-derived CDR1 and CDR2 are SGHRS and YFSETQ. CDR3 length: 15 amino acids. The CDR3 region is CASSLEDGGTDTQYF. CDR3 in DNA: TGCGCCAGCAGCTTGGAAGACGGAGGCACAGATACGCAGTATTTT.

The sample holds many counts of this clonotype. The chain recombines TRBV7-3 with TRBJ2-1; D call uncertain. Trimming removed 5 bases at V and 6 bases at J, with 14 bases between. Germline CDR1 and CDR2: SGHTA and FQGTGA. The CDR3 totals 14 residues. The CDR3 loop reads CASSPSSIPNEQFF. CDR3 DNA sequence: TGTGCCAGCAGCCCGTCCTCAATCCCCAATGAGCAGTTCTTC. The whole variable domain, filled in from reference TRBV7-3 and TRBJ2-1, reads GAGVSQTPSNKVTEKGKYVELRCDPISGHTALYWYRQSLGQGPEFLIYFQGTGAADDSGLPNDRFFAVRPEGSVSTLKIQRTERGDSAVYLCASSPSSIPNEQFFGPGTRLTVL.

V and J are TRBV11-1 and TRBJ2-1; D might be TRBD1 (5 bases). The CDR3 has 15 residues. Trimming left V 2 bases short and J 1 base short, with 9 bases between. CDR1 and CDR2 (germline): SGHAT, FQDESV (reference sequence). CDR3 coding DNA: TGTGCCAGCAGCTTACGGCAGGGATCCTACAATGAGCAGTTCTTC. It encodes CASSLRQGSYNEQFF.

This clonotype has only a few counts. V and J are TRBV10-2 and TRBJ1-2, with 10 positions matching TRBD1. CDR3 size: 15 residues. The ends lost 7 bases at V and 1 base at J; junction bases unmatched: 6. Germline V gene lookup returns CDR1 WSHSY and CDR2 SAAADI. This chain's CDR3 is CASKDRGKVNYGYTF. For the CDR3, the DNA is TGCGCCAGCAAGGACAGGGGGAAGGTTAACTATGGCTACACCTTC.

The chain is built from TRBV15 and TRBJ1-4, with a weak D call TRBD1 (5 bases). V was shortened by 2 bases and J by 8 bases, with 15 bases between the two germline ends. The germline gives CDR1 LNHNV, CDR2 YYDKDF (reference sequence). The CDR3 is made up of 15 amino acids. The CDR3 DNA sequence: TGTGCCACCAGCAGAAACCCTAACAGGCCAGAAAAACTGTTTTTT. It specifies CATSRNPNRPEKLFF.

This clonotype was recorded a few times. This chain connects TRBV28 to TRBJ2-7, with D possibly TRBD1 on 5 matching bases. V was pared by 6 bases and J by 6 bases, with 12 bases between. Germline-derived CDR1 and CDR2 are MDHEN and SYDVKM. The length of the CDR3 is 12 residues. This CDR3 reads CASSTRVVEQYF. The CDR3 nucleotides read TGTGCCAGCAGCACCAGGGTCGTCGAGCAGTACTTC.

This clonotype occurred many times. In DNA, the CDR3 is TGCAGCGTTGAAAGTAGACAGTTCAATGAGCAGTTCTTC. Translation gives CSVESRQFNEQFF. The chain links TRBV29-1 to TRBJ2-1, with D possibly matching TRBD1 (5 bases). This CDR3 is 13 amino acids long. Germline lookup yields CDR1 SQVTM and CDR2 ANQGSEA. Trimming left V 2 bases short and J 6 bases short, with 11 bases between.

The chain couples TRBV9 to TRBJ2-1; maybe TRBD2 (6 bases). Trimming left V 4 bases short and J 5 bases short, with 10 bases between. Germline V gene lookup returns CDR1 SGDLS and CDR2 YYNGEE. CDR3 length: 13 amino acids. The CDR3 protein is CASSRDFDNEQFF. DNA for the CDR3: TGTGCCAGCAGCCGGGACTTCGACAATGAGCAGTTCTTC.

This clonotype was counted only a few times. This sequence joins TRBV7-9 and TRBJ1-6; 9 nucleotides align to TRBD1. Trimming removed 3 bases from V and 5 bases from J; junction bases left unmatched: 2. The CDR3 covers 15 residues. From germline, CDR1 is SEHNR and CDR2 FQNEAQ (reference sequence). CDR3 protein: CASSFWDRDNSPLHF. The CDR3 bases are TGTGCCAGCAGCTTCTGGGACAGGGATAATTCACCCCTCCACTTT.

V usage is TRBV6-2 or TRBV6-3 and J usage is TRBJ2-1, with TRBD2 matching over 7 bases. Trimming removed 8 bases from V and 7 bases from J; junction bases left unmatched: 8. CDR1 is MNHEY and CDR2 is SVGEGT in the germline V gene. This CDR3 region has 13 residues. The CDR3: CASHGGGVNEQFF. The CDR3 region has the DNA TGTGCCAGCCATGGCGGGGGAGTAAATGAGCAGTTCTTC.

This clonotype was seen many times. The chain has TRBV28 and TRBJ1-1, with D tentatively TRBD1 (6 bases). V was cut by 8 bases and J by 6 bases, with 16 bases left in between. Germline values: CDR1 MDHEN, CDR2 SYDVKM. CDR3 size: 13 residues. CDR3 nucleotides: TGTGCCAGCCGGGTAGGGGGAATCCCTGAAGCTTTCTTT. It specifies CASRVGGIPEAFF.